This T cell receptor beta chain emerged from a study of blood T cell repertoires in COVID-19. The CDR3 consists of 12 residues. Germline V gives CDR1 SQVTM, CDR2 ANQGSEA. Deletions cut 0 bases from V and 10 bases from J, with 12 bases between. Only in-frame clones appear in the TCRdb table, and some are missing; sequencing was by immunoSEQ multiplex PCR. The sample lists some 56,000 clones; about 86% were seen once. The sequencing sample was made of peripheral blood. This clonotype originated in a woman aged 80 or over with active or convalescent COVID-19. V and J are TRBV29-1 and TRBJ1-1; D unresolved. The CDR3 region is CSVEDRSAGAFF. CDR3 DNA: TGCAGCGTTGAAGATCGGAGCGCCGGAGCTTTCTTT.